These 14 T cell receptor beta chains came from one sample sequenced in a study of blood T cell repertoires in COVID-19 (dated by TCRdb to 2018 to 2021). Library method: the immunoSEQ multiplex PCR assay. In its TCRdb copy, this immuneACCESS table keeps in-frame sequences only and misses some clones. Where compared with another copy, unresolved V genes explain less than half of these, and the others have no known cause. The sample has 87,000 or so clones on record, approximately 87% of them singletons. 6% to 9.5% of the sample is in the top ten clones. Sequenced material: peripheral blood. The source is a human donor with acute or convalescent COVID-19. The donor label of this sample is uncertain.

The chain recombines TRBV18 with TRBJ2-7, with 10 bases aligning to TRBD1. Germline trimming cut 3 bases from V and 4 bases from J; bases unmatched to any gene: 3. Per the germline V gene, CDR1 is KGHSH and CDR2 is LQKENI. The CDR3 is made up of 14 amino acids. The CDR3 spells CASSPGTGVYEQYF. The CDR3 DNA reads as TGTGCCAGCTCACCTGGGACAGGGGTTTACGAGCAGTACTTC.

This clone appeared once. This chain links TRBV5-1 with TRBJ1-2; no reliable D call. Germline CDR1 is SGHRS and CDR2 is YFSETQ. There are 13 residues in the CDR3. Trimming stripped 4 bases from V and 5 bases from J, with 12 bases between. CDR3 coding DNA: TGCGCCAGCAGCCCGCAGGAATTTTATGGCTACACCTTC. This sequence encodes CASSPQEFYGYTF. The entire variable domain, with the rest obtained from reference TRBV5-1 and TRBJ1-2, is as follows: KAGVTQTPRYLIKTRGQQVTLSCSPISGHRSVSWYQQTPGQGLQFLFEYFSETQRNKGNFPGRFSGRQFSNSRSEMNVSTLELGDSALYLCASSPQEFYGYTFGSGTRLTVV.

The chain links TRBV2 to TRBJ1-4; 11 bases are a match to TRBD1. The length of the CDR3 is 14 residues. The J segment lost 4 bases and the V segment lost 6 bases, leaving 1 base of the junction unmatched. The V gene's germline CDR1 is SNHLY and CDR2 FYNNEI. CDR3 sequence (DNA): TGTGCCAGCAGGGGGACAGGGGGTAATGAAAAACTGTTTTTT. Translated: CASRGTGGNEKLFF. The whole variable domain, filled in from reference TRBV2 and TRBJ1-4, reads EPEVTQTPSHQVTQMGQEVILRCVPISNHLYFYWYRQILGQKVEFLVSFYNNEISEKSEIFDDQFSVERPDGSNFTLKIRSTKLEDSAMYFCASRGTGGNEKLFFGSGTQLSVL.

The gene calls are TRBV6-5 and TRBJ1-1; 7 positions agree with TRBD1. CDR1 and CDR2 (germline): MNHEY, SVGAGI. The CDR3 has 13 residues. Trimming cost V 10 bases and J 0 bases; bases outside gene matches: 5. The CDR3 DNA reads TGTGCCATAGCAGGGGGACTGAACACTGAAGCTTTCTTT. This gives the protein CAIAGGLNTEAFF.

The CDR3 loop is CASSLTTGGRSRTNEKLFF. CDR3 nucleotide sequence: TGCGCCAGCAGCTTGACAACAGGGGGAAGGAGTAGGACTAATGAAAAACTGTTTTTT. The chain has TRBV5-1 and TRBJ1-4; 8 bases are a match to TRBD1. The V and J ends lost 1 base and 2 bases, in that order; junction bases with no gene match: 13. The CDR3 runs to 19 residues. Germline loops: CDR1 SGHRS, CDR2 YFSETQ.

The chain recombines TRBV6-5 with TRBJ2-7, with 10 bases matching TRBD1. Germline assignment: CDR1 MNHEY and CDR2 SVGAGI. Trimming at V came to 6 bases and at J to 5 bases, leaving 7 bases not matched to a gene. CDR3 length: 14 residues. The CDR3 here is CASRPDRGQNEQYF. CDR3 bases: TGTGCCAGCAGGCCCGACAGGGGGCAAAACGAGCAGTACTTC.

This sequence joins TRBV9 and TRBJ2-5; 8 bases agree with TRBD1. This CDR3 comprises 14 residues. Looked up from germline, CDR1 is SGDLS and CDR2 is YYNGEE. The J segment lost 4 bases and the V segment lost 4 bases, leaving 6 bases of the junction unmatched. In DNA form, the CDR3 reads TGTGCCAGCAGCCCCCGGACAGGGTTAGAGACCCAGTACTTC. It is translated as CASSPRTGLETQYF.

This sequence joins TRBV3-1 (or the pseudogene TRBV3-2) and TRBJ2-7, with 9 bases fitting TRBD1. This CDR3 spans 15 amino acids. With V trimmed by 4 bases and J by 5 bases, 9 bases remained unmatched. Germline CDR1 reads LGHDT; CDR2 reads YNNKEL (reference sequence). The CDR3 DNA is TGTGCCAGCAGCCCCCTGACAGGGGGAGTAAACGAGCAGTACTTC. Translation: CASSPLTGGVNEQYF.

This chain joins TRBV7-9 and TRBJ2-5, with TRBD1 matching over 9 bases. With V trimmed by 3 bases and J by 4 bases, 3 bases remained unmatched. The CDR3 covers 14 residues. CDR1 and CDR2 (germline): SEHNR, FQNEAQ (reference sequence). The chain's CDR3 is CASSFDRGVETQYF. The CDR3 DNA is TGTGCCAGCAGCTTTGACAGGGGGGTAGAGACCCAGTACTTC.

V and J are TRBV5-5 and TRBJ2-1, with 7 bases matching TRBD2. After removal of 4 bases from V and 8 bases from J, the junction contained 9 bases not matched to a gene. Germline loops: CDR1 SGHKS, CDR2 YYEKEE (reference sequence). The CDR3 runs 14 residues. As DNA, the CDR3 is TGTGCCAGCAGCGTCGGGACTAACAAAGATGAGCAGTTCTTC. As protein: CASSVGTNKDEQFF.

The V and J genes are TRBV6-5 and TRBJ2-3; a weak D match, TRBD1 (5 bases). V lost 6 bases and J 5 bases, leaving 12 bases between the germline ends. The CDR3 runs to 13 residues. Germline CDR1 and CDR2: MNHEY and SVGAGI. The CDR3 sequence is CASRVQGRDTQYF. As DNA, the CDR3 is TGTGCCAGCAGGGTCCAGGGAAGAGATACGCAGTATTTT.

This chain links TRBV10-3 with TRBJ2-1, with 9 bases matching TRBD1. The CDR3 length is 14 residues. Germline lookup yields CDR1 ENHRY and CDR2 SYGVKD. The V gene end was trimmed by 4 bases and the J gene end by 9 bases; junction bases not matched to a gene: 7. CDR3 residues: CAISGDRDLGEQFF. The CDR3 region has the DNA TGTGCCATCAGTGGGGACAGGGATCTGGGTGAGCAGTTCTTC.

V usage is TRBV6-8 and J usage is TRBJ1-6; 8 nucleotides agree with TRBD1. Germline CDR1 MNHGY, CDR2 SAAAGT. The CDR3 loop spans 15 amino acids. V lost 6 bases and J lost 5; bases outside the gene matches: 6. The CDR3 DNA is TGTGCCAGCAGGCGGACAGGGAGGCATAATTCACCCCTCCACTTT. It specifies CASRRTGRHNSPLHF.

This sequence joins TRBV5-4 and TRBJ1-1; 9 bases map to TRBD1. The V and J ends lost 4 bases and 5 bases, in that order; junction bases with no gene match: 3. The CDR3 has 13 residues. From germline, CDR1 is SGHNT and CDR2 YYREEE (reference sequence). The CDR3 loop reads CASSPDRGTEAFF. CDR3 in DNA: TGTGCCAGCAGCCCGGACAGGGGAACTGAAGCTTTCTTT.